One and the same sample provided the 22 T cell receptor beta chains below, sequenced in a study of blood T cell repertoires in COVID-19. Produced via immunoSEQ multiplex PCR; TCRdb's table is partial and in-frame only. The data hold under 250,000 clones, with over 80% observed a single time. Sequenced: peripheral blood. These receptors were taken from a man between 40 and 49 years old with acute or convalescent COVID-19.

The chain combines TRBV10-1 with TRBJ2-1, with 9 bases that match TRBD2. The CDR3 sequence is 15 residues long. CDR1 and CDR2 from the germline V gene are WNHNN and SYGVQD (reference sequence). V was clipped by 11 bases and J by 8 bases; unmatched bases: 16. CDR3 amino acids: CAPPALAGSIHEQFF. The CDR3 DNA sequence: TGCGCCCCCCCCGCCCTAGCGGGATCTATCCATGAGCAGTTCTTC.

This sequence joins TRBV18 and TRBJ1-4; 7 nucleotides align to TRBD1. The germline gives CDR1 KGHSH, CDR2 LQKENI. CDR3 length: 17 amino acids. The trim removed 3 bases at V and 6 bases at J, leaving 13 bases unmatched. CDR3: CASSPPRQGMDHEKLFF. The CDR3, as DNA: TGTGCCAGCTCACCCCCCCGACAGGGAATGGATCATGAAAAACTGTTTTTT.

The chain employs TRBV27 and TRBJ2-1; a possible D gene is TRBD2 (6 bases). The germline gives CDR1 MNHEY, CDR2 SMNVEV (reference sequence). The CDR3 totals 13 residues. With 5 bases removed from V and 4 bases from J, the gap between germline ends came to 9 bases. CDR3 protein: CASSPGLYNEQFF. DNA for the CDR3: TGTGCCAGCAGTCCGGGACTGTACAATGAGCAGTTCTTC.

CDR3: CASSRRVGEKLFF. CDR3 coding DNA: TGTGCCAGCAGTCGCAGGGTTGGTGAAAAACTGTTTTTT. The chain has TRBV27 and TRBJ1-4, with TRBD1 as a possible D gene (5 bases). Germline V gives CDR1 MNHEY, CDR2 SMNVEV (reference sequence). CDR3 size: 13 residues. V was cut by 5 bases and J by 7 bases, with 11 bases left in between.

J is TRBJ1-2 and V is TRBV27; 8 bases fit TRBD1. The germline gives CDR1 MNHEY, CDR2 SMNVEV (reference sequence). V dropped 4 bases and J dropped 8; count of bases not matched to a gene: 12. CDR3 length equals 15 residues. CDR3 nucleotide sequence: TGTGCCAGCAGTTCCCAGGGGGCAAGGGTGAGCGGCTACACCTTC. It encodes CASSSQGARVSGYTF.

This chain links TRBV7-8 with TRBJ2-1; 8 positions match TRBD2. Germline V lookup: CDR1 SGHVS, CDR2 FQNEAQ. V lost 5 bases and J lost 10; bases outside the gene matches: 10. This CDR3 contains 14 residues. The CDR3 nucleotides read TGTGCCAGCAGCACTGGGACTAGTCTCAGGGAGCAGTTCTTC. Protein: CASSTGTSLREQFF.

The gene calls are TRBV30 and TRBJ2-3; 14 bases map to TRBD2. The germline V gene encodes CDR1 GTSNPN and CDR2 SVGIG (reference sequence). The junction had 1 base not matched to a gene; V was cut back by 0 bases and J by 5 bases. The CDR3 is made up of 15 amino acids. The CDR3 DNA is TGTGCCTGGAGTGTGGGACTAGCGGGGGAAGATACGCAGTATTTT. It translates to CAWSVGLAGEDTQYF.

The CDR3 DNA reads as TGTGCCAGCAGCGTAGTTTCTGATACGCAGTATTTT. Protein sequence: CASSVVSDTQYF. The V and J genes are TRBV9 and TRBJ2-3; the D is unclear. The CDR3 totals 12 residues. Germline-derived CDR1 and CDR2 are SGDLS and YYNGEE. V was pared by 0 bases and J by 6 bases, with 5 bases between.

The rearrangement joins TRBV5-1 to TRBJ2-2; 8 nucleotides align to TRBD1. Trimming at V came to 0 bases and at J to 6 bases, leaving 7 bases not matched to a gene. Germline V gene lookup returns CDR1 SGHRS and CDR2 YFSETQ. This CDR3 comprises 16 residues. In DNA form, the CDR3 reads TGCGCCAGCAGCTTGGCCTTGGACAGGGTGGCCGGGGAGCTGTTTTTT. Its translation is CASSLALDRVAGELFF.

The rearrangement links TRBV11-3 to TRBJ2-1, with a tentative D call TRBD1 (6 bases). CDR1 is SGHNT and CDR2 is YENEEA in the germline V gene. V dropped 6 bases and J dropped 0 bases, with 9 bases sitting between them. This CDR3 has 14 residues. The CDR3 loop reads CASRKDSSYNEQFF. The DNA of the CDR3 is TGTGCCAGCAGAAAGGACAGCTCCTACAATGAGCAGTTCTTC.

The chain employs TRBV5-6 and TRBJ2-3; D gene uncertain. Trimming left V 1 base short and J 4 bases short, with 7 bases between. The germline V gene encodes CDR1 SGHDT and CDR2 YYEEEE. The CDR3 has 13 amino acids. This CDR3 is CASSLRVADTQYF. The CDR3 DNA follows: TGTGCCAGCAGCTTGCGGGTCGCAGATACGCAGTATTTT.

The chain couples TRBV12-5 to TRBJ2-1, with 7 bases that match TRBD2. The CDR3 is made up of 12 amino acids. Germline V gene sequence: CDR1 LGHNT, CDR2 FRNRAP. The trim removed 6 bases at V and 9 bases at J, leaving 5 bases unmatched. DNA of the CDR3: TGTGCTAGTGGGCGGGAGCTTAGTGAGCAGTTCTTC. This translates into CASGRELSEQFF.

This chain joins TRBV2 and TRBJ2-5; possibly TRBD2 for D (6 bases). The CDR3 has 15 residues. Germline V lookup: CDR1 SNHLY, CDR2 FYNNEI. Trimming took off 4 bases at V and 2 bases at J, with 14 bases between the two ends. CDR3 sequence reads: CASSGDRGLQETQYF. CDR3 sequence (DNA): TGTGCCAGCAGTGGAGACCGGGGGTTGCAAGAGACCCAGTACTTC.

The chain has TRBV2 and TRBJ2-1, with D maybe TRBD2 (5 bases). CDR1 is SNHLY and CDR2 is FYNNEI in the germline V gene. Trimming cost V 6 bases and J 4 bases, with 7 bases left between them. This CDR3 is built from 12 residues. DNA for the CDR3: TGTGCCAGCAGACTAGTATACAATGAGCAGTTCTTC. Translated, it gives CASRLVYNEQFF.

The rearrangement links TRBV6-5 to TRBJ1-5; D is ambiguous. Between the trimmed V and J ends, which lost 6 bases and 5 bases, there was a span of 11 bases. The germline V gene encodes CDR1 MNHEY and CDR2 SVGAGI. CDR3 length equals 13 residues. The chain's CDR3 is CASSPGRDQPQHF. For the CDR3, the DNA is TGTGCCAGCAGCCCCGGGAGGGATCAGCCCCAGCATTTT.

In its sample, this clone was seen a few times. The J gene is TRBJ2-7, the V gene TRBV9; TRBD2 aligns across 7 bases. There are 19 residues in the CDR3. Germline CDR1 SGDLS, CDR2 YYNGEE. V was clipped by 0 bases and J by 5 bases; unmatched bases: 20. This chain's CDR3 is CASSVEGETVAGVRNEQYF. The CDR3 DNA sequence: TGTGCCAGCAGCGTAGAAGGGGAGACAGTTGCGGGAGTAAGGAACGAGCAGTACTTC.

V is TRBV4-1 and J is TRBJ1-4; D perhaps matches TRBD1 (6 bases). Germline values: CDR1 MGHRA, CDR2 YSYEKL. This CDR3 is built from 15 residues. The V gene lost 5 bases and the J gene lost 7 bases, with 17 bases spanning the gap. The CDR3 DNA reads TGCGCCAGCAGCTCGCAGGGGCTGTCGGGTGAAAAACTGTTTTTT. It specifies CASSSQGLSGEKLFF.

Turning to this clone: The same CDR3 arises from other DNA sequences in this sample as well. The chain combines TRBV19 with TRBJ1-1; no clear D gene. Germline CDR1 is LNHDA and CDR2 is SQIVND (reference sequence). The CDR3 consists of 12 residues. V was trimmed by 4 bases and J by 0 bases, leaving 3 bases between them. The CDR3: CASSTLNTEAFF. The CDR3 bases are TGTGCCAGTAGTACCTTGAACACTGAAGCTTTCTTT. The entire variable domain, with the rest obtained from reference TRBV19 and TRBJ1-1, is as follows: DGGITQSPKYLFRKEGQNVTLSCEQNLNHDAMYWYRQDPGQGLRLIYYSQIVNDFQKGDIAEGYSVSREKKESFPLTVTSAQKNPTAFYLCASSTLNTEAFFGQGTRLTVV.

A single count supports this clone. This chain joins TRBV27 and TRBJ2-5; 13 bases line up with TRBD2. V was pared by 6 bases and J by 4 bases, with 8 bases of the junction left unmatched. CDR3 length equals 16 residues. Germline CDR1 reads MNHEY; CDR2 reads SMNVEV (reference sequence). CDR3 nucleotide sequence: TGTGCCAGCAGCCCGCGCCGGACTAGCGGGAGAGAGACCCAGTACTTC. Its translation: CASSPRRTSGRETQYF.

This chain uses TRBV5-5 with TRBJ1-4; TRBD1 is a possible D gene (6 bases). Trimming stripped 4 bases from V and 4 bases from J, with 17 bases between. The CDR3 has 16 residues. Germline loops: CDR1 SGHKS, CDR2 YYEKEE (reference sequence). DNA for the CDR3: TGTGCCAGCAGCCCCCGGTTACAGGGAGTTAATGAAAAACTGTTTTTT. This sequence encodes CASSPRLQGVNEKLFF.

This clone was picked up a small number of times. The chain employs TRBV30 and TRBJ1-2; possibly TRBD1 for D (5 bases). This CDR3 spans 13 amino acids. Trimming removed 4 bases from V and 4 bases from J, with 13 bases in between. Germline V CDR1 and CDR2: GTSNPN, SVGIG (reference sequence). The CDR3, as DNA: TGTGCCTGGAACCCCGGGGGAAGCTATGGCTACACCTTC. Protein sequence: CAWNPGGSYGYTF.

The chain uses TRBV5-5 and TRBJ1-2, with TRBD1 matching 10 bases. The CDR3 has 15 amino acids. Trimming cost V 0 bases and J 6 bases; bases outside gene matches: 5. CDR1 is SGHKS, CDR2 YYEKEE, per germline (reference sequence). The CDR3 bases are TGTGCCAGCAGCTTGGTTGGAGGGACAGGGGATGGCTACACCTTC. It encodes CASSLVGGTGDGYTF.